These T cell receptor beta chains were read from a single sample in a study of technical replicates of blood from a handful of donors. The repertoire was sequenced with immunoSEQ multiplex PCR; TCRdb's copy has only in-frame clones and lacks some. The sample yields tens of thousands of clones, roughly nine tenths seen once. The sample was T cells isolated from PBMCs. These receptors all stem from a human donor in good health. The CDR3 runs from the conserved cysteine through the conserved F or W. Each record gives: J gene, clone size, V gene, D gene, CDR3 DNA, CDR3 protein. A D gene is named only where the DNA matches it firmly. A row's size may be missing; if present it is once, few, many or a size class.

TRBJ2-6 - TRBV29-1 - TGCAGCGTTGTTTCAGGGGCCAACGTCCTGACTTTC CSVVSGANVLTF
TRBJ2-7 - TRBV6-1 - TGTGCCAGCAGTAGGCCAGGGGACCCACCCTACGAGCAGTACTTC CASSRPGDPPYEQYF
TRBJ2-5 - TRBV30 - TGTGCCTGGAGACAGGGAGGGTGGGAGACCCAGTACTTC CAWRQGGWETQYF
TRBJ1-2 - TRBV4-1 TRBD1 TGCGCCAGCAGCCAAGAAGGGACAGGGGGCGCAAGGTATGGCTACACCTTC CASSQEGTGGARYGYTF
TRBJ2-5 - TRBV4-1 - TGCGCCAGCAGCCAAGGGATCTCAGGCCAAGAGACCCAGTACTTC CASSQGISGQETQYF
TRBJ2-7 - TRBV5-1 - TGCGCCAGCAGCAGCAGACAGACCAGGGCTGCCTACGAGCAGTACTTC CASSSRQTRAAYEQYF
TRBJ2-7 - TRBV5-8 - TGTGCCAGCAGCTGGGGGGGACAGGCCTACGAGCAGTACTTC CASSWGGQAYEQYF
TRBJ1-2 - TRBV12-2 - TGTGCAAGTCGCTTAGCCTGGGGAGGCGATGGGGGCTACACCTTC CASRLAWGGDGGYTF
TRBJ1-1 - TRBV6-4 TRBD1 TGTGCCAGCAGTGACTCGGACAGGGGGCGGGTCACTGAAGCTTTCTTT CASSDSDRGRVTEAFF
TRBJ1-2 - TRBV7-9 - TGTGCCAGCAGCCCCCCCTCACAGGGAAGCTATGGCTACACCTTC CASSPPSQGSYGYTF
TRBJ1-5 few TRBV4-1 - TGCGCCAGCAGCCAGCGGGCTTTGGGGAATCAGCCCCAGCATTTT CASSQRALGNQPQHF
TRBJ1-2 - TRBV5-6 TRBD1 TGTGCCAGCATCCAGAGGGGGCAGGGAATTTATGGCTACACCTTC CASIQRGQGIYGYTF
TRBJ2-7 - TRBV4-1 - TGCGCCAGCAGCCCCAAACAGGGCTCCTACGAGCAGTACTTC CASSPKQGSYEQYF
TRBJ2-3 once TRBV10-1 TRBD1 TGCGCCAGCAGTGAGGGGACAGGGCAAATAGATACGCAGTATTTT CASSEGTGQIDTQYF
TRBJ1-2 - TRBV28 - TGTGCCAGCAGGGGGGCGCGACACCATGGCTACACCTTC CASRGARHHGYTF
TRBJ1-2 once TRBV11-3 - TGTGCCAGCAGCTTAGATACAGTTCAATTCTATGGCTACACCTTC CASSLDTVQFYGYTF
TRBJ2-1 - TRBV6-5 - TGTGCCAGCAGTTACTCGAACCGAGACTTTCGACGGGGGCAGTTCTTC CASSYSNRDFRRGQFF
TRBJ2-4 - TRBV28 - TGTGCCAGCAGTCAGACAAGTCCAAACATTCAGTACTTC CASSQTSPNIQYF
TRBJ2-3 - TRBV11-3 - TGTGCCAGCAGCTTCTACCAGGGGACAGATACGCAGTATTTT CASSFYQGTDTQYF
TRBJ2-7 - TRBV5-1 TRBD1 TGCGCCAGCAGCCCCGGGACAGCGTATTCGCGAAAGGTCTACGAGCAGTACTTC CASSPGTAYSRKVYEQYF
TRBJ1-1 - TRBV19 - TGTGCCAGTAGTGGGGACTTGAACACTGAAGCTTTCTTT CASSGDLNTEAFF
TRBJ1-2 few TRBV6-1 TRBD1 TGTGCCAGCAGTGATAAAAAGGGACAGGGGGGACGCGGCTACACCTTC CASSDKKGQGGRGYTF
TRBJ2-2 - TRBV28 TRBD2 TGTGCCAGCAGTCCCGGACCGGGACTAGCCGGCACCGGGGAGCTGTTTTTT CASSPGPGLAGTGELFF
TRBJ1-1 - TRBV6-5 - TGTGCCAGCAGTTACTCTCGGGGGACTGAAGCTTTCTTT CASSYSRGTEAFF
TRBJ1-6 - TRBV28 - TGTGCCAGCAGTTTCCTCTCTTTTCAGTTAAAATCACCCCTCCACTTT CASSFLSFQLKSPLHF
TRBJ1-6 - TRBV27 - TGTGCCAGCAGAGGGGTGGGTGGTTCACCCCTCCACTTT CASRGVGGSPLHF